The sequence of this T cell receptor (beta chain) was determined in a study of blood T cell repertoires in COVID-19. Clinical history reported by participants formed the basis on which cohorts were assigned. TCRdb's copy holds only in-frame clones and misses some; the assay was immunoSEQ multiplex PCR. The sample yields roughly 250,000 clones, roughly 88% seen once. Trimming took 2 bases from V and 1 from J; bases not matched to a gene: 3. CDR1 and CDR2 from the germline V gene are SGHRS and YFSETQ. The CDR3 has 15 amino acids. The clonotype originates from a woman in her thirties or forties with acute COVID-19. The material sequenced was PBMCs or T cells enriched from blood (not recorded which). V is TRBV5-1 and J is TRBJ2-3, with 8 nucleotides matching TRBD1. The CDR3 is CASSFGTGGTDTQYF. The DNA for the CDR3 is TGCGCCAGCAGCTTCGGGACAGGCGGCACAGATACGCAGTATTTT.